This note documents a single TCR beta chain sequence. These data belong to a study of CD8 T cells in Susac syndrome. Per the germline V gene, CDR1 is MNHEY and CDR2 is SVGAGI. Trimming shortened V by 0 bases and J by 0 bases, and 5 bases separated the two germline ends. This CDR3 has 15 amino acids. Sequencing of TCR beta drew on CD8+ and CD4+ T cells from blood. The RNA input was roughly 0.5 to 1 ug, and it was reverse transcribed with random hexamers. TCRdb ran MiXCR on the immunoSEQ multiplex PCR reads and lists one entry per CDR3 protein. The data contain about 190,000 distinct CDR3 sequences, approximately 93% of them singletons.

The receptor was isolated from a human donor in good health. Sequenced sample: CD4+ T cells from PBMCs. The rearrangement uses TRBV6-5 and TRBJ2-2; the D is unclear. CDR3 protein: CASSYSWTNTGELFF. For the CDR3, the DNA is TGTGCCAGCAGTTACTCATGGACGAACACCGGGGAGCTGTTTTTT.